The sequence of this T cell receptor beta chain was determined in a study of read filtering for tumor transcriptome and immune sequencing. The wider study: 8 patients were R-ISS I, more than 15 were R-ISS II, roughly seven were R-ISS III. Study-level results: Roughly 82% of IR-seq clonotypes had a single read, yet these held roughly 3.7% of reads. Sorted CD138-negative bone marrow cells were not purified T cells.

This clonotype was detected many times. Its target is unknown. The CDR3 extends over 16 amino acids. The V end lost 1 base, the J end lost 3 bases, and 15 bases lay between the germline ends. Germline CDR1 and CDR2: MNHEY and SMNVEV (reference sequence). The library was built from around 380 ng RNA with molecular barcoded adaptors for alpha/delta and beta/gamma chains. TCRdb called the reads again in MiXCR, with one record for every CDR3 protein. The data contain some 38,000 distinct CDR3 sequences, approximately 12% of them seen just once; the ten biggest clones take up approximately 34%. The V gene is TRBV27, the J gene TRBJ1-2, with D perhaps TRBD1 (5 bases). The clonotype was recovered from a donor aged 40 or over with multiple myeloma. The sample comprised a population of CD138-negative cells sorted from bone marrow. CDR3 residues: CASSLLWDGGDYGYTF. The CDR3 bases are TGTGCCAGCAGTTTATTGTGGGACGGAGGTGACTATGGCTACACCTTC.